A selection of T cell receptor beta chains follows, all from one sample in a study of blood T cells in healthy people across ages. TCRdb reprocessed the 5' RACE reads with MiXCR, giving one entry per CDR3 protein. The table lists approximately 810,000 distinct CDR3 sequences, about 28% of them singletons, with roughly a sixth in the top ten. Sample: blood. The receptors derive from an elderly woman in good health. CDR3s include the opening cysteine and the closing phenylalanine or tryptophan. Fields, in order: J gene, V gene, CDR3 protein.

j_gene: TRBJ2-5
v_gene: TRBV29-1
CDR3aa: CSVVGRRKTQYF

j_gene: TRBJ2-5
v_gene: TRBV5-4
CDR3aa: CASSPELLGAQETQYF

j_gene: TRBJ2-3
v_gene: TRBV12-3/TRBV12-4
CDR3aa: CASSFGGSTDAQYF

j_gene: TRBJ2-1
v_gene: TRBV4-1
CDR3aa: CASSIGTQIYEQFF

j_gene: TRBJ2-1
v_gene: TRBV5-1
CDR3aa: CASSLGLFSSYDEQFF

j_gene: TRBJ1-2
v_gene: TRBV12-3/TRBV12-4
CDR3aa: CASSFGQGAGGYTF

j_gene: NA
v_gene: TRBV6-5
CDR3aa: CASSLNGVSYEQYF

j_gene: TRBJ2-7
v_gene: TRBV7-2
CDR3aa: CASSLAGGRAFYEQYF

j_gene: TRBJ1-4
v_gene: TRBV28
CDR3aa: CASKTGGSTNGKLFF

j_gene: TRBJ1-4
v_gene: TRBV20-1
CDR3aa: CSARTQTATNEKLFF

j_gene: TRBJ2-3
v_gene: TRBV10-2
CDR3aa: CANGQGRSDTQYF

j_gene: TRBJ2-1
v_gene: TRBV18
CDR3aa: CASSPLGTGSSYNEQFF

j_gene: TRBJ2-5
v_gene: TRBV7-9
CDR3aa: CASSSRDFYNEQYF

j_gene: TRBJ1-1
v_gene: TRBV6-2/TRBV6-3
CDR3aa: CASSPLEGSMSNTEAFF

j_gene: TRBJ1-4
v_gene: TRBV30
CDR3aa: CAWRGQGHNEKLFF

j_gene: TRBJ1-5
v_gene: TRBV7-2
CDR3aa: CASSPGRVGNQPQHF

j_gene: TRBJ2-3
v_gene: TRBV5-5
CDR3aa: CASNLPPSSGGTTDTQYF

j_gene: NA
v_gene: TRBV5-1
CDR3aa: CASSLDPGTGIYEQYF

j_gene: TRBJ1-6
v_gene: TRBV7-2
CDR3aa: CASSLVRDGYNSPLHF

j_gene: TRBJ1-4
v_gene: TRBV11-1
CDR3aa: CASTGTGVEKLFF

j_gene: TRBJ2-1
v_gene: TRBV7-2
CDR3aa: CASSFSSRYNEQFF

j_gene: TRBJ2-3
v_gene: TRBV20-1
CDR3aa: CSARTGQGVADTQYF

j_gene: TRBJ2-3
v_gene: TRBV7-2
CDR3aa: CASSLRTSGDSDTQYF

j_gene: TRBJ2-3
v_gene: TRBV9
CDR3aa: CASSVGAGEVGDTQYF

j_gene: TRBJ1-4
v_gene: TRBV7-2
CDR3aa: CASSLTGQPNEKLFF

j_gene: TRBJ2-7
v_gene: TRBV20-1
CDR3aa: CSARGPSRRSYEQYF

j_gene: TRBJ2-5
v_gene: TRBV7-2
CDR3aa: CASSSGLPPTETQYF

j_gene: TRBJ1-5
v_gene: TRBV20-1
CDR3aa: CSAGDRGYYQPQHF

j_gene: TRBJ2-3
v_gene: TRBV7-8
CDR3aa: CASSLGRGASADTQYF

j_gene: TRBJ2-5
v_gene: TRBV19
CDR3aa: CASSMVAGRETQYF

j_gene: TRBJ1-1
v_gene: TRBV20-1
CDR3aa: CSARPGLRAFF

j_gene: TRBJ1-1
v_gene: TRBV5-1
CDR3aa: CASSYYRESRTEAFF

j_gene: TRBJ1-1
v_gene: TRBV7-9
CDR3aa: CASSLGGGGEAFF

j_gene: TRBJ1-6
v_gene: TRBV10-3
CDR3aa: CAISDGGYSPLHF

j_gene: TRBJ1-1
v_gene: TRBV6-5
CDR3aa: CASRVSPNTEAFF

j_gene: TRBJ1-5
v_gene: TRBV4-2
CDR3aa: CASSQDLVGNSNQPQHF

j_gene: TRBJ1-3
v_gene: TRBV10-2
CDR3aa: CASSEQGTGNTIYF